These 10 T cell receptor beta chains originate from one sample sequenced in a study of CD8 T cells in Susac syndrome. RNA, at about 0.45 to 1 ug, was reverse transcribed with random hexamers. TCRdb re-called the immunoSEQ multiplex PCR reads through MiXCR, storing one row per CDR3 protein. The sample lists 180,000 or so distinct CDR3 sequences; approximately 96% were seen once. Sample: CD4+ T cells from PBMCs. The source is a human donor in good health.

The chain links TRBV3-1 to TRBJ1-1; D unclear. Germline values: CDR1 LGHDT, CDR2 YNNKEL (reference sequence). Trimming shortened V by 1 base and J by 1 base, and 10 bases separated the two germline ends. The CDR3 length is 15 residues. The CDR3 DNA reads TGTGCCAGCAGCCAAGTCGTAATGGGGAACACTGAAGCTTTCTTT. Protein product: CASSQVVMGNTEAFF.

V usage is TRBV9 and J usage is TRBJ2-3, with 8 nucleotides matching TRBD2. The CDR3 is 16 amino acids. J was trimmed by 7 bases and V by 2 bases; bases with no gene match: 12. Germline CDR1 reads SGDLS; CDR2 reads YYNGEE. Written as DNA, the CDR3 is TGTGCCAGCAGCGTGACGGGGTCCACTAGCGGTAATACGCAGTATTTT. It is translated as CASSVTGSTSGNTQYF.

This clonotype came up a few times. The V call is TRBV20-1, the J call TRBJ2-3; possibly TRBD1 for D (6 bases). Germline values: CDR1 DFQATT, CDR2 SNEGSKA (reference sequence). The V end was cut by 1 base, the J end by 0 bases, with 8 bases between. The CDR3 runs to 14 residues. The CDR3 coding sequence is TGCAGTGCTAGAGGCCAGGGGAGCACAGATACGCAGTATTTT. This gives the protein CSARGQGSTDTQYF.

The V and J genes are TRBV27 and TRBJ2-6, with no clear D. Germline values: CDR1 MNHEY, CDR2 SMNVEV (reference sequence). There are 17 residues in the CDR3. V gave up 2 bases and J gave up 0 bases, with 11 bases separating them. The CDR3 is CASSLATAASGANVLTF. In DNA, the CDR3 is TGTGCCAGCAGTTTAGCCACAGCTGCCTCTGGGGCCAACGTCCTGACTTTC.

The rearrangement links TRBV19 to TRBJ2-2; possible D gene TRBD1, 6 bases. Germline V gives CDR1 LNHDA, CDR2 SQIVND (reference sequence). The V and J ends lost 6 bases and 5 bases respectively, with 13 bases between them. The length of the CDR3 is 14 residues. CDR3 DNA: TGTGCCAGTAGAGTGGGACAAGTGACCGGGGAGCTGTTTTTT. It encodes CASRVGQVTGELFF.

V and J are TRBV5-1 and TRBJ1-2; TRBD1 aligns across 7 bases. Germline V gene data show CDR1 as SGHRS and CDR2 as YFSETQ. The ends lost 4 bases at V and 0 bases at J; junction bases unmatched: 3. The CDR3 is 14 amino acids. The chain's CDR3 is CASSDGTANYGYTF. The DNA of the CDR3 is TGCGCCAGCAGCGATGGGACAGCTAACTATGGCTACACCTTC.

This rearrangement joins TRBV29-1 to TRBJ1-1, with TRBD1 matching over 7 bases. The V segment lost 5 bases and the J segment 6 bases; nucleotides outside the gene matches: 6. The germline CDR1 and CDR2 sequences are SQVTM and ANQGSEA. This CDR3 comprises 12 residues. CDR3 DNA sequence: TGCAGCGTTAGACAGGGTTTCGCTGAAGCTTTCTTT. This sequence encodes CSVRQGFAEAFF.

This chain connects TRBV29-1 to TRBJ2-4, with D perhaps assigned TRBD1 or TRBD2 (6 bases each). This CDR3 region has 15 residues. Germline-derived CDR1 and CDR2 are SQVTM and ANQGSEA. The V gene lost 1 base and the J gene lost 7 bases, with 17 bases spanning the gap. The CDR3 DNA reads TGCAGCGTTGAAGTTCAGGGGAGGCCTCCCAACATTCAGTACTTC. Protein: CSVEVQGRPPNIQYF.

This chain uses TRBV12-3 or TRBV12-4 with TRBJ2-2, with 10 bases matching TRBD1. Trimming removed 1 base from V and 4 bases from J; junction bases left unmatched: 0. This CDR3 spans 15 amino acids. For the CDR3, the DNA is TGTGCCAGCAGTTTAGGGACAGGGGGCACCGGGGAGCTGTTTTTT. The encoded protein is CASSLGTGGTGELFF.

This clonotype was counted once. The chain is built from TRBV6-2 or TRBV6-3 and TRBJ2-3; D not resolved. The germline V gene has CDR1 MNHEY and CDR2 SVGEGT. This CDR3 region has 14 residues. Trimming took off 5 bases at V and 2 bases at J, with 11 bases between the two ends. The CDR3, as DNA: TGTGCCAGCAGTGACGTGACTTACACAGATACGCAGTATTTT. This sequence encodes CASSDVTYTDTQYF.